The entry below gives a single T cell receptor (beta chain) sequence along with its context. Its antigen is unknown. The data were obtained in a study of persistence of HIV-infected CD4 T cells. The CDR3 runs 14 residues. Trimming removed 8 bases from V and 8 bases from J; junction bases left unmatched: 12. Germline V gene lookup returns CDR1 LNHDA and CDR2 SQIVND (reference sequence). This nonspecific control used anti-CD3/anti-CD28 bead stimulation of CD4+ T cells. Sorting of responding CD4+ T cells relied on upregulated CD40 ligand together with CD69. Study outcomes and limitations: CMV- and Gag-responding cells had lower TCRbeta richness than CD3/CD28-responding cells.

The immunoSEQ assay was version 4, run in survey mode. Assay used: immunoSEQ multiplex PCR; TCRdb lists only in-frame clones, some missing. The sample has roughly 43,000 clones, about 90% seen once. Material: CD4+ T cells sorted from PBMCs after roughly 20-hour stimulation, obtained from a patient who received antiretroviral therapy. V gene TRBV19 combines with J gene TRBJ2-1; 7 bases fit TRBD2. This sequence was found in an adult man with HIV who was CMV-seropositive. CDR3 sequence reads: CASSGTGGFDEQFF. The CDR3 nucleotides read TGTGCCAGTTCCGGGACCGGGGGGTTCGATGAGCAGTTCTTC.